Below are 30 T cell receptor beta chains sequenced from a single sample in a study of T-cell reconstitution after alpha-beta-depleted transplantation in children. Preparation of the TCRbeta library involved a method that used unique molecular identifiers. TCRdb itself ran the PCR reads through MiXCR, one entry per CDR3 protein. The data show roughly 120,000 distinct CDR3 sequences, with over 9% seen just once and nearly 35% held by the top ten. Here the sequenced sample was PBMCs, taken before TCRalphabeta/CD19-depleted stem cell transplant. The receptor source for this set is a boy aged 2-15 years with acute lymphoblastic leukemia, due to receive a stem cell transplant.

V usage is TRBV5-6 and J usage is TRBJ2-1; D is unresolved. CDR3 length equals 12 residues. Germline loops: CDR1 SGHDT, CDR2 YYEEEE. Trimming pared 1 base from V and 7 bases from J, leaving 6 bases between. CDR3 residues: CASSLRVNEQFF. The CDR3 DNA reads TGTGCCAGCAGCTTGAGAGTGAATGAGCAGTTCTTC.

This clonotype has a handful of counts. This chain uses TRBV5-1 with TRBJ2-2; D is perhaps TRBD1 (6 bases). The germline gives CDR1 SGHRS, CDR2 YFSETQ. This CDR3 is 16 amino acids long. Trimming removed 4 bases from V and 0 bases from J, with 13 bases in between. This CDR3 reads CASSQRDTSNTGELFF. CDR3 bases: TGCGCCAGCAGCCAACGGGACACCTCGAACACCGGGGAGCTGTTTTTT.

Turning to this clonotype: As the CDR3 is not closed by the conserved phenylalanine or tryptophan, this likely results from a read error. The chain's CDR3 is CASSELHSGNEQFY. CDR3 nucleotide sequence: TGTGCCAGCAGTGAATTACACAGTGGGAATGAGCAGTTCTAC. The chain is built from TRBV25-1 and TRBJ2-1; D is uncertain. Germline-derived CDR1 and CDR2 are MGHDK and SYGVNS. V lost 1 base to trimming and J lost 7 bases, with 11 bases between them. This CDR3 comprises 14 residues.

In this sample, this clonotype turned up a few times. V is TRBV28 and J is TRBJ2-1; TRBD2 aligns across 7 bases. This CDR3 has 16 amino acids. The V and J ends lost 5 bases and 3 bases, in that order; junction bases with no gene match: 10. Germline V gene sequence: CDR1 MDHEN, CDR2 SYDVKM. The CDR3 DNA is TGTGCCAGCAGTAGCCCGCTAGCGGAAATCTACAATGAGCAGTTCTTC. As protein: CASSSPLAEIYNEQFF.

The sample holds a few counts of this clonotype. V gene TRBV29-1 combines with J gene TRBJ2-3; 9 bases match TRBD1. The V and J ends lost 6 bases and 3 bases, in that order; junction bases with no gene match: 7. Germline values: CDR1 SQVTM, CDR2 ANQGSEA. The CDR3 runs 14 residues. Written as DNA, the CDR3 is TGCAGCGTGAGGCGGGACAGGGATACAGATACGCAGTATTTT. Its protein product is CSVRRDRDTDTQYF.

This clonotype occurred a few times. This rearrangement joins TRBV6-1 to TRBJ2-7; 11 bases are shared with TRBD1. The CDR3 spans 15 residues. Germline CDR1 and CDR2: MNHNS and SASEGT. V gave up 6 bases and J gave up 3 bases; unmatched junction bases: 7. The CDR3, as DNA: TGTGCCAGCAGATCGGACAGGGGGCGATACTACGAGCAGTACTTC. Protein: CASRSDRGRYYEQYF.

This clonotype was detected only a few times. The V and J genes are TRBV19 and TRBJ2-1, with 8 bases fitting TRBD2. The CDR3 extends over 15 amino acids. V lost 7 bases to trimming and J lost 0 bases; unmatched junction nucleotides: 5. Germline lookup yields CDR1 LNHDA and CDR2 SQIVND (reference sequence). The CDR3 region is CASTVAGTSYNEQFF. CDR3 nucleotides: TGTGCCAGTACGGTAGCGGGAACCTCCTACAATGAGCAGTTCTTC.

The CDR3 nucleotides are TGTGCCAGCACCCGACAGGGTTCCGAAGCTTTCTTT. Translation: CASTRQGSEAFF. The chain joins TRBV7-9 to TRBJ1-1; 7 bases agree with TRBD1. J gave up 8 bases and V 7 bases, and 7 bases lay outside the gene matches. Looked up from germline, CDR1 is SEHNR and CDR2 is FQNEAQ (reference sequence). The CDR3 is made up of 12 amino acids. Full variable domain (missing parts from reference TRBV7-9 and TRBJ1-1): DTGVSQNPRHKITKRGQNVTFRCDPISEHNRLYWYRQTLGQGPEFLTYFQNEAQLEKSRLLSDRFSAERPKGSFSTLEIQRTEQGDSAMYLCASTRQGSEAFFGQGTRLTVV.

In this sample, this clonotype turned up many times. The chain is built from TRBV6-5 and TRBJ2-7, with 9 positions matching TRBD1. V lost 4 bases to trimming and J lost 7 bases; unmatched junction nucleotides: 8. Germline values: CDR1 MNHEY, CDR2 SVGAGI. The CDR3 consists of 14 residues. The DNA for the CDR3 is TGTGCCAGCAGTTCCCGGGACAGGGCTCGTGAGCAGTACTTC. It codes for CASSSRDRAREQYF.

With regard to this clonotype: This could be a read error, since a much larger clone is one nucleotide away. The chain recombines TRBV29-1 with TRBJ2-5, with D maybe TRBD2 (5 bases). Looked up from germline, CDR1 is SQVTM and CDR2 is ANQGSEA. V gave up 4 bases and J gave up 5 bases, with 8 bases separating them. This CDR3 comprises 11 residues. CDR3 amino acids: CSVGGDETQYF. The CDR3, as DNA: TGCAGCGTTGGGGGAGACGAGACCCAGTACTTC.

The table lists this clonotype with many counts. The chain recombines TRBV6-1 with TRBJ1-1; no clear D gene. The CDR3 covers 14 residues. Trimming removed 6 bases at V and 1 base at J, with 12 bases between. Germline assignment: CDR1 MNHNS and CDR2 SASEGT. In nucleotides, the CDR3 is TGTGCCAGCAGCCGCATCCTAGGGAACACTGAAGCTTTCTTT. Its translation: CASSRILGNTEAFF.

CDR3 region: CASSGDRASYNEQFF. DNA of the CDR3: TGTGCCAGCAGCGGTGACAGGGCCTCCTACAATGAGCAGTTCTTC. The chain recombines TRBV7-2 with TRBJ2-1; the match to TRBD1 covers 7 bases. From germline, CDR1 is SGHTA and CDR2 FQGNSA. The length of the CDR3 is 15 residues. J gave up 0 bases and V 5 bases, and 4 bases lay outside the gene matches.

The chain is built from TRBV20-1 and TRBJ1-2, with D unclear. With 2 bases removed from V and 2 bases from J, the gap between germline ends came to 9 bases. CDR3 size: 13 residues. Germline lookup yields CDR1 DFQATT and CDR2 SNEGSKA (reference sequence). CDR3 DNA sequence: TGCAGTGCTAGAAAAGACACCAACTATGGCTACACCTTC. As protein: CSARKDTNYGYTF.

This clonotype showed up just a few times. CDR3 DNA: TGTGCCAGTAGTATAGTGGCAGGTCGTGAAGCTTTCTTT. Translation gives CASSIVAGREAFF. This rearrangement joins TRBV19 to TRBJ1-1; no firm D call. The CDR3 is made up of 13 amino acids. Trimming cost V 1 base and J 7 bases, with 10 bases left between them. CDR1 is LNHDA, CDR2 SQIVND, per germline (reference sequence).

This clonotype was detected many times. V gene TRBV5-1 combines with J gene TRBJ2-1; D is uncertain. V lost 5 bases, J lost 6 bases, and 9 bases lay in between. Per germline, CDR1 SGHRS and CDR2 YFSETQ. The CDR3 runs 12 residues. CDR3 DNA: TGCGCCAGCAGTTCACTCCCCAATGAGCAGTTCTTC. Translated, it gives CASSSLPNEQFF.

In DNA, the CDR3 is TGCAGCGTTGAGGGGACAGGGACGACTGAGCAGTTCTTC. Protein sequence: CSVEGTGTTEQFF. The chain carries TRBV29-1 and TRBJ2-1; TRBD1 matches at 9 bases. The junction had 6 bases not matched to a gene; V was cut back by 3 bases and J by 9 bases. Germline lookup yields CDR1 SQVTM and CDR2 ANQGSEA. The CDR3 has 13 residues.

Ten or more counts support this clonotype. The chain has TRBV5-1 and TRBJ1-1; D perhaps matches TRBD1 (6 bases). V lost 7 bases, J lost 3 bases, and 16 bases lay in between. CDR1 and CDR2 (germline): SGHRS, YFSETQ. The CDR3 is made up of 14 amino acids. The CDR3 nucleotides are TGCGCCAGCGGGCTAAGGGGGGCGGACACTGAAGCTTTCTTT. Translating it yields CASGLRGADTEAFF.

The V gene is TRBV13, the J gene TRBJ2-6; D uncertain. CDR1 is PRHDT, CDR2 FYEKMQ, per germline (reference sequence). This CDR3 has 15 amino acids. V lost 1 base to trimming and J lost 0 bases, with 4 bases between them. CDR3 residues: CASSLENSGANVLTF. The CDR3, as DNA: TGTGCCAGCAGCTTAGAGAACTCTGGGGCCAACGTCCTGACTTTC.

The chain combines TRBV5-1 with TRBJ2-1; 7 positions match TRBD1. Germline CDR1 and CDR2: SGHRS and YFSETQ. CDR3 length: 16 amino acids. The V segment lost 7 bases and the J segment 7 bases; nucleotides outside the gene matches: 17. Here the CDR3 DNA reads TGCGCCAGCTCGAGGGAAACCGGGACAGCAAATAATGAGCAGTTCTTC. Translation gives CASSRETGTANNEQFF.

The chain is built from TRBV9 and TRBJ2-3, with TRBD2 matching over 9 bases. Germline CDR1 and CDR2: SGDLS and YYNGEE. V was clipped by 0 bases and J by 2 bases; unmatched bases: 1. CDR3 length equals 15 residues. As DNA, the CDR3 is TGTGCCAGCAGCGTAGCTAGCGGGACCACAGATACGCAGTATTTT. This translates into CASSVASGTTDTQYF.

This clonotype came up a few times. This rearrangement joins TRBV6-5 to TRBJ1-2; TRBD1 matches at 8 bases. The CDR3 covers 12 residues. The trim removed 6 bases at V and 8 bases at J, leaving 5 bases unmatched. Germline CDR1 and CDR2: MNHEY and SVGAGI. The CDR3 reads CASRLGTGGYTF. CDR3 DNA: TGTGCCAGCAGACTTGGGACAGGCGGCTACACCTTC.

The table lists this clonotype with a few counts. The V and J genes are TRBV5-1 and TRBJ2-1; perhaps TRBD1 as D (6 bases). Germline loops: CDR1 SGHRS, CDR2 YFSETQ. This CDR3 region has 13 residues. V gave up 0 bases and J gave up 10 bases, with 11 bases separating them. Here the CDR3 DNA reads TGCGCCAGCAGCTTGGCGGACAGCTGGGAGCAGTTCTTC. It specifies CASSLADSWEQFF. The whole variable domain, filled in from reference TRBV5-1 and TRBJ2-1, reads KAGVTQTPRYLIKTRGQQVTLSCSPISGHRSVSWYQQTPGQGLQFLFEYFSETQRNKGNFPGRFSGRQFSNSRSEMNVSTLELGDSALYLCASSLADSWEQFFGPGTRLTVL.

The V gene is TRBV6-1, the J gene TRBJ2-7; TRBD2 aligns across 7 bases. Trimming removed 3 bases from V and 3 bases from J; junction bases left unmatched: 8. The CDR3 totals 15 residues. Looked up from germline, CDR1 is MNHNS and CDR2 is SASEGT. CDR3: CASSEGLRTYYEQYF. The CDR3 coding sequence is TGTGCCAGCAGTGAGGGACTACGAACTTACTACGAGCAGTACTTC.

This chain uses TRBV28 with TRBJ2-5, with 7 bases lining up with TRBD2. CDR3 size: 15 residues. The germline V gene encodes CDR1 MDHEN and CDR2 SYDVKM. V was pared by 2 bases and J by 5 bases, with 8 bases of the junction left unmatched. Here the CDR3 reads CASSLPSGVEETQYF. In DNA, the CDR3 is TGTGCCAGCAGTTTACCCAGCGGGGTGGAGGAGACCCAGTACTTC.

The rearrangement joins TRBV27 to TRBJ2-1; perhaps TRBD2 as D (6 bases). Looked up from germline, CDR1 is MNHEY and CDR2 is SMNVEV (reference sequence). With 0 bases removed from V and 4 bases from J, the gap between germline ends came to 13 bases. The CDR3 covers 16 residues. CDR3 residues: CASSLSMGGSYNEQFF. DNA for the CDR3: TGTGCCAGCAGTTTATCGATGGGGGGATCTTACAATGAGCAGTTCTTC.

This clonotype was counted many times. The CDR3 loop is CASRGTSGDDYNEQFF. The CDR3 DNA reads TGTGCCAGCAGAGGGACTAGCGGGGATGATTACAATGAGCAGTTCTTC. The chain carries TRBV6-1 and TRBJ2-1, with TRBD2 matching 13 bases. This CDR3 spans 16 amino acids. CDR1 and CDR2 from the germline V gene are MNHNS and SASEGT. Trimming removed 6 bases from V and 4 bases from J; junction bases left unmatched: 6.

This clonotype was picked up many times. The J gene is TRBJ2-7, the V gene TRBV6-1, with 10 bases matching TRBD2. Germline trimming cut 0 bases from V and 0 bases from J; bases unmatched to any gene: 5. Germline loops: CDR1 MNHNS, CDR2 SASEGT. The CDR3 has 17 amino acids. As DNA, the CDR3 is TGTGCCAGCAGTGAAGCGGTAGCGGGAGGTCGCTCCTACGAGCAGTACTTC. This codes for CASSEAVAGGRSYEQYF.

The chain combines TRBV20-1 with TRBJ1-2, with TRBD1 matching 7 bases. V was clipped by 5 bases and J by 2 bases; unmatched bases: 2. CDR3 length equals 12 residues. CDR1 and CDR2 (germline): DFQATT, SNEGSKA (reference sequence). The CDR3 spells CSAWTGNYGYTF. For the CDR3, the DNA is TGCAGTGCTTGGACAGGCAACTATGGCTACACCTTC.

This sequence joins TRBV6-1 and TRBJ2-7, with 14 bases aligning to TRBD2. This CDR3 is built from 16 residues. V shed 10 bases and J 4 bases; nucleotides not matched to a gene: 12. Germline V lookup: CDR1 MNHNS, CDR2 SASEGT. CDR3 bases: TGTGCCACCCCAGGGACTAGCGGGAGAAACGGTTACGAGCAGTACTTC. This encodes CATPGTSGRNGYEQYF.

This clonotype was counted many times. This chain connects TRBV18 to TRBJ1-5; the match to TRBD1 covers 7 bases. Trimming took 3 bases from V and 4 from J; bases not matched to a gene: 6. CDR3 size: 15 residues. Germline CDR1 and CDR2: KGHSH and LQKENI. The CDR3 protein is CASSPQGGRNQPQHF. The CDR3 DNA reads TGTGCCAGCTCACCGCAGGGGGGACGGAATCAGCCCCAGCATTTT.